These 32 T cell receptor beta chains were sequenced from one sample in a study of blood T cell repertoires in COVID-19 (dated by TCRdb to between 2020 and 2021). Library creation used the immunoSEQ multiplex PCR assay. The table comes from immuneACCESS by way of TCRdb, which keeps in-frame sequences with V and J called. Part of the clones is missing from these tables; in studies checked, under half for an unresolved V gene and the rest for unknown reasons. Present in this sample are tens of thousands of clones, around nine tenths of which were seen just once. 6% to 6.5% of the sample belongs to the ten largest clones. The sequenced sample was peripheral blood. These receptors were obtained from a woman of 80 years or more with active COVID-19.

The V call is TRBV3-1 (or the pseudogene TRBV3-2), the J call TRBJ2-7, with TRBD2 as a possible D gene (5 bases). CDR1 and CDR2 (germline): LGHDT, YNNKEL (reference sequence). The CDR3 extends over 15 amino acids. Between the trimmed V and J ends, which lost 1 base and 2 bases, there was a span of 12 bases. In nucleotides, the CDR3 is TGTGCCAGCAGCCAAGGACTACATCCTACCTACGAGCAGTACTTC. This encodes CASSQGLHPTYEQYF.

V gene TRBV19 combines with J gene TRBJ2-1; TRBD2 agrees at 8 bases. Per the germline V gene, CDR1 is LNHDA and CDR2 is SQIVND (reference sequence). CDR3 length equals 13 residues. The J segment lost 7 bases and the V segment lost 7 bases, leaving 6 bases of the junction unmatched. The CDR3 nucleotides read TGTGCCAGTAAGGCGGGGGGATGGAATGAGCAGTTCTTC. It translates to CASKAGGWNEQFF.

V usage is TRBV3-1 (or the pseudogene TRBV3-2) and J usage is TRBJ2-5; weak D call: TRBD1 (6 bases). CDR3 length: 15 amino acids. The ends were cut back, 0 bases at V and 4 bases at J, with 12 bases in the middle. Germline lookup yields CDR1 LGHDT and CDR2 YNNKEL (reference sequence). CDR3 region: CASSQEWGPVETQYF. In DNA form, the CDR3 reads TGTGCCAGCAGCCAAGAATGGGGGCCTGTAGAGACCCAGTACTTC.

The chain uses TRBV9 and TRBJ2-3, with 9 bases that match TRBD2. The CDR3 loop spans 17 amino acids. Germline V gene data show CDR1 as SGDLS and CDR2 as YYNGEE. V shed 0 bases, J shed 3 bases, and the junction held 8 bases outside the gene matches. In DNA form, the CDR3 reads TGTGCCAGCAGCGTAGCTCGGGCGGGGGGGGCAACAGATACGCAGTATTTT. This translates into CASSVARAGGATDTQYF.

The chain combines TRBV6-5 with TRBJ1-6, with 7 bases lining up with TRBD1. The CDR3 spans 14 residues. V was clipped by 6 bases and J by 5 bases; unmatched bases: 4. CDR1 MNHEY and CDR2 SVGAGI come from the germline V gene. CDR3 protein: CASRRDSNNSPLHF. The CDR3 DNA sequence: TGTGCCAGCAGGCGGGACAGTAATAATTCACCCCTCCACTTT.

The chain is built from TRBV13 and TRBJ2-7; tentatively, D is TRBD2 (5 bases). The CDR3 has 13 residues. Looked up from germline, CDR1 is PRHDT and CDR2 is FYEKMQ (reference sequence). V lost 4 bases and J 5 bases, leaving 12 bases between the germline ends. The CDR3 loop is CASSSGPGNEQYF. The CDR3, as DNA: TGTGCCAGCAGCTCAGGCCCCGGGAACGAGCAGTACTTC.

The chain has TRBV6-5 and TRBJ2-1; 13 bases match TRBD2. The CDR3 loop spans 15 amino acids. The V segment lost 6 bases and the J segment 7 bases; nucleotides outside the gene matches: 6. Germline CDR1 is MNHEY and CDR2 is SVGAGI. The CDR3 sequence: CASRRLAGGGNEQFF. The CDR3, as DNA: TGTGCCAGCAGGCGACTAGCGGGGGGAGGAAATGAGCAGTTCTTC.

The chain recombines TRBV3-1 (or the pseudogene TRBV3-2) with TRBJ1-2, with 9 bases identical to TRBD1. Germline-derived CDR1 and CDR2 are LGHDT and YNNKEL (reference sequence). The V and J ends lost 4 bases and 0 bases, in that order; junction bases with no gene match: 9. The CDR3 sequence is 17 residues long. The CDR3 loop reads CASSRRTGAPANYGYTF. The CDR3, as DNA: TGTGCCAGCAGCCGGAGGACAGGGGCCCCAGCTAACTATGGCTACACCTTC.

The chain combines TRBV6-5 with TRBJ1-2, with D perhaps matching TRBD1 (5 bases). The CDR3 spans 15 residues. Trimming removed 0 bases at V and 4 bases at J, with 12 bases between. Germline loops: CDR1 MNHEY, CDR2 SVGAGI. CDR3: CASSYSTGTSYGYTF. The CDR3 coding sequence is TGTGCCAGCAGTTACTCCACCGGGACTTCCTATGGCTACACCTTC.

The chain carries TRBV6-2 or TRBV6-3 and TRBJ2-6; the D gene is possibly TRBD1 (5 bases). Germline CDR1 and CDR2: MNHEY and SVGEGT. The CDR3 totals 16 residues. V lost 5 bases and J 4 bases, leaving 15 bases between the germline ends. The CDR3 bases are TGTGCCAGCAGTCACATTCAGGGATCCGGGGCCAACGTCCTGACTTTC. Translating gives CASSHIQGSGANVLTF.

The chain carries TRBV12-3 or TRBV12-4 and TRBJ2-3; D might be TRBD2 (6 bases). The CDR3 runs 13 residues. The V and J ends lost 6 bases and 5 bases respectively, with 12 bases between them. The CDR3 nucleotides are TGTGCCAGCAGCTCTAGCGAGATAGATACGCAGTATTTT. It yields the protein CASSSSEIDTQYF.

This chain joins TRBV5-5 and TRBJ2-5; D may be TRBD1 (6 bases). The CDR3 is 15 amino acids. The V and J ends lost 3 bases and 1 base respectively, with 13 bases between them. CDR1 SGHKS and CDR2 YYEKEE come from the germline V gene (reference sequence). The CDR3 DNA follows: TGTGCCAGCAGCTGGATCACAGGGCCCCAAGAGACCCAGTACTTC. Translation gives CASSWITGPQETQYF.

This sequence joins TRBV7-2 and TRBJ2-1, with D possibly being TRBD2 (6 bases). CDR1 SGHTA and CDR2 FQGNSA come from the germline V gene. This CDR3 region has 13 residues. With 6 bases removed from V and 3 bases from J, the gap between germline ends came to 9 bases. The CDR3 DNA reads TGTGCCAGCAGTCGGACTAACTACAATGAGCAGTTCTTC. Its protein product is CASSRTNYNEQFF. Supplemented by reference TRBV7-2 and TRBJ2-1, the full variable domain reads GAGVSQSPSNKVTEKGKDVELRCDPISGHTALYWYRQSLGQGLEFLIYFQGNSAPDKSGLPSDRFSAERTGGSVSTLTIQRTQQEDSAVYLCASSRTNYNEQFFGPGTRLTVL.

The chain combines TRBV3-1 (or the pseudogene TRBV3-2) with TRBJ2-1; 13 nucleotides agree with TRBD2. CDR1 LGHDT and CDR2 YNNKEL come from the germline V gene (reference sequence). The CDR3 is 18 residues long. Trimming at V came to 1 base and at J to 7 bases, leaving 10 bases not matched to a gene. The CDR3 sequence: CASSQGPTSGGRGNEQFF. The CDR3 DNA is TGTGCCAGCAGCCAAGGCCCGACTAGCGGGGGGAGGGGGAATGAGCAGTTCTTC.

This clone has only a few counts. The V gene is TRBV5-1, the J gene TRBJ1-4; D may be TRBD1 (5 bases). The ends were cut back, 0 bases at V and 2 bases at J, with 8 bases in the middle. Germline V gene data show CDR1 as SGHRS and CDR2 as YFSETQ. This CDR3 contains 15 residues. The CDR3 loop is CASSLVGGTNEKLFF. The CDR3 DNA is TGCGCCAGCAGCTTGGTGGGGGGTACTAATGAAAAACTGTTTTTT.

Only one count was recorded for this clone. The V gene is TRBV7-2, the J gene TRBJ2-5; TRBD2 matches at 12 bases. CDR3 length: 16 residues. Germline V CDR1 and CDR2: SGHTA, FQGNSA. With V trimmed by 4 bases and J by 5 bases, 8 bases remained unmatched. As DNA, the CDR3 is TGTGCCAGCAGCTCGCAACTAGCGGGGGGTGCCGAGACCCAGTACTTC. Protein sequence: CASSSQLAGGAETQYF.

The chain couples TRBV4-2 to TRBJ2-7; 9 positions agree with TRBD2. From germline, CDR1 is LGHNA and CDR2 YNFKEQ. V trimming: 3 bases; J trimming: 3 bases; junction bases outside the gene matches: 9. The CDR3 has 16 residues. CDR3 nucleotide sequence: TGTGCCAGCAGCCATTCTACTAGCGGGCTTTACTACGAGCAGTACTTC. Amino acids: CASSHSTSGLYYEQYF.

The gene calls are TRBV11-2 and TRBJ1-2, with a weak D call TRBD1 (6 bases). This CDR3 has 15 residues. CDR1 SGHAT and CDR2 FQNNGV come from the germline V gene. V dropped 0 bases and J dropped 3 bases, with 11 bases sitting between them. CDR3 in amino acids: CASSLERGGHYGYTF. The CDR3 DNA reads as TGTGCCAGCAGCTTAGAGCGGGGGGGCCACTATGGCTACACCTTC.

J is TRBJ1-2 and V is TRBV2; 7 bases align to TRBD1. The CDR3 is made up of 15 amino acids. Germline V gene data show CDR1 as SNHLY and CDR2 as FYNNEI. V shed 9 bases and J 6 bases; nucleotides not matched to a gene: 16. The CDR3 nucleotides are TGTGCCAGTAACAGGGGAATAACTACGAGCGATGGCTACACCTTC. Translation: CASNRGITTSDGYTF.

The chain links TRBV6-2 or TRBV6-3 to TRBJ1-2, with 8 bases lining up with TRBD1. The CDR3 covers 16 residues. V was clipped by 5 bases and J by 1 base; unmatched bases: 9. Germline V gives CDR1 MNHEY, CDR2 SVGEGT. The CDR3 is CASSAGGAGINYGYTF. DNA of the CDR3: TGTGCCAGCAGTGCAGGGGGCGCGGGAATTAACTATGGCTACACCTTC.

This clone was seen a few times. The V call is TRBV6-4, the J call TRBJ1-6; a weak D match, TRBD1 (5 bases). There are 14 residues in the CDR3. V dropped 3 bases and J dropped 12 bases, with 15 bases sitting between them. CDR1 and CDR2 from the germline V gene are MRHNA and SNTAGT. Here the CDR3 DNA reads TGTGCCAGCAGTGAGGGGCTACCAGATATACCCCTCCACTTT. Translation gives CASSEGLPDIPLHF.

This sequence joins TRBV6-5 and TRBJ2-7; 8 bases line up with TRBD1. CDR3 length: 14 amino acids. Losses at the gene ends were 6 bases for V and 6 bases for J; bases not matched to a gene: 10. Per germline, CDR1 MNHEY and CDR2 SVGAGI. The CDR3 bases are TGTGCCAGCAGCCGGGGACAGGTGCCTGGCGAGCAGTACTTC. This translates into CASSRGQVPGEQYF.

The J gene is TRBJ2-1, the V gene TRBV19, with 7 bases matching TRBD1. The CDR3 totals 17 residues. The V gene's germline CDR1 is LNHDA and CDR2 SQIVND (reference sequence). The trim removed 3 bases at V and 1 base at J, leaving 9 bases unmatched. CDR3 residues: CASSILGTAHSYNEQFF. CDR3 DNA: TGTGCCAGTAGTATCCTGGGGACAGCCCATTCCTACAATGAGCAGTTCTTC.

CDR3 sequence (DNA): TGTGCCAGCAGCTTAGCGCGGGGGGCCTACAATGAGCAGTTCTTC. This codes for CASSLARGAYNEQFF. The rearrangement joins TRBV7-2 to TRBJ2-1, with 8 bases matching TRBD2. The CDR3 is 15 residues long. V dropped 0 bases and J dropped 2; count of bases not matched to a gene: 0. The germline V gene encodes CDR1 SGHTA and CDR2 FQGNSA.

This chain links TRBV4-2 with TRBJ2-2, with 13 bases aligning to TRBD2. The germline gives CDR1 LGHNA, CDR2 YNFKEQ. The CDR3 runs to 19 residues. V shed 4 bases and J 2 bases; nucleotides not matched to a gene: 10. The CDR3 protein is CASSPQETSGGGNTGELFF. In nucleotides, the CDR3 is TGTGCCAGCAGCCCCCAGGAAACTAGCGGGGGGGGTAACACCGGGGAGCTGTTTTTT.

The chain couples TRBV30 to TRBJ2-1; TRBD2 aligns across 9 bases. V was pared by 5 bases and J by 4 bases, with 6 bases of the junction left unmatched. The CDR3 is 14 amino acids. The germline gives CDR1 GTSNPN, CDR2 SVGIG (reference sequence). The CDR3 spells CAWALAGAYNEQFF. CDR3 coding DNA: TGTGCCTGGGCATTAGCGGGGGCATACAATGAGCAGTTCTTC.

V gene TRBV6-5 combines with J gene TRBJ1-6; weak D call: TRBD1 (6 bases). This CDR3 contains 15 residues. CDR1 MNHEY and CDR2 SVGAGI come from the germline V gene. The V end lost 4 bases, the J end lost 6 bases, and 13 bases lay between the germline ends. The CDR3 DNA reads TGTGCCAGCAGTTTCAGGGGTCCGCCTAATTCACCCCTCCACTTT. Translation: CASSFRGPPNSPLHF.

The V and J genes are TRBV2 and TRBJ2-1, with D tentatively TRBD2 (6 bases). CDR1 is SNHLY and CDR2 is FYNNEI in the germline V gene. Trimming removed 6 bases at V and 4 bases at J, with 19 bases between. This CDR3 is built from 16 residues. The CDR3 loop is CASRKVSGSIYNEQFF. The CDR3 DNA is TGTGCCAGCAGGAAAGTTAGCGGATCCATTTACAATGAGCAGTTCTTC.

V usage is TRBV6-2 or TRBV6-3 and J usage is TRBJ1-2, with a possible D match to TRBD1 (6 bases). V gave up 2 bases and J gave up 7 bases, with 8 bases separating them. Germline CDR1 reads MNHEY; CDR2 reads SVGEGT. There are 12 residues in the CDR3. The CDR3 nucleotides read TGTGCCAGCAGTTACCCCAGGGGTGGCTACACCTTC. Translated, it gives CASSYPRGGYTF.

This clone was observed once. The V and J genes are TRBV24-1 and TRBJ1-6; 7 bases are a match to TRBD1. Germline V gene sequence: CDR1 KGHDR, CDR2 SFDVKD. V trimming: 10 bases; J trimming: 1 base; junction bases outside the gene matches: 18. This CDR3 region has 19 residues. As DNA, the CDR3 is TGTGCCACGAGAGATCAAACGACAGGGCCACCGTCCTATAATTCACCCCTCCACTTT. Amino acids: CATRDQTTGPPSYNSPLHF.

The DNA for the CDR3 is TGTGCCAGCAGCTCCGGGACAGTTGAGCAGTTCTTC. Its protein product is CASSSGTVEQFF. The chain links TRBV5-6 to TRBJ2-1, with 7 nucleotides matching TRBD1. Germline CDR1 reads SGHDT; CDR2 reads YYEEEE. This CDR3 is 12 amino acids long. V lost 3 bases and J lost 9; bases outside the gene matches: 3.

This sequence joins TRBV6-5 and TRBJ1-6, with TRBD1 identical over 9 bases. This CDR3 has 15 residues. Germline CDR1 is MNHEY and CDR2 is SVGAGI. Trimming cost V 8 bases and J 10 bases; bases outside gene matches: 12. The CDR3 here is CASFPGGTGWSPLHF. CDR3 in DNA: TGTGCCAGCTTCCCTGGGGGGACAGGGTGGTCACCCCTCCACTTT.